The next 9 T cell receptor beta chains were all read from a single sample in a study of blood T cells in healthy people across ages. Next came a second PCR, run for about 7 to 12 cycles, which used a sample-barcoded 5' primer along with a J-beta primer mix. Via MiXCR, TCRdb re-called the 5' RACE reads, giving one row per CDR3 protein. There are about 1,500,000 distinct CDR3 sequences in the sample; approximately 30% occur only once, and over 7% lies in the top ten. Sequences were obtained from blood. Receptors originate from a woman aged 25 to 39 in good health.

This clonotype has a handful of counts. J is TRBJ1-2 and V is TRBV27, with 7 bases identical to TRBD1. Germline V CDR1 and CDR2: MNHEY, SMNVEV (reference sequence). Trimming cost V 6 bases and J 10 bases; bases outside gene matches: 11. The CDR3 totals 13 residues. Written as DNA, the CDR3 is TGTGCCAGCAGCTCCGGGACAGCATTACTCTACACCTTC. Its protein product is CASSSGTALLYTF.

The V gene is TRBV5-1, the J gene TRBJ2-3; TRBD1 matches at 7 bases. V lost 5 bases and J lost 2; bases outside the gene matches: 8. Per the germline V gene, CDR1 is SGHRS and CDR2 is YFSETQ. This CDR3 is built from 15 residues. This CDR3 reads CASRTGARYTDTQYF. DNA of the CDR3: TGCGCCAGCAGAACAGGGGCTAGATACACAGATACGCAGTATTTT.

This clonotype was seen only a few times. The chain combines TRBV2 with TRBJ1-2; D possibly corresponds to TRBD1 (6 bases). Trimming left V 6 bases short and J 0 bases short, with 11 bases between. Germline CDR1 reads SNHLY; CDR2 reads FYNNEI. This CDR3 has 14 residues. CDR3 sequence: CASSRQVANYGYTF. The CDR3 DNA reads TGTGCCAGCAGCAGACAGGTGGCTAACTATGGCTACACCTTC.

The V gene is TRBV6-5, the J gene TRBJ1-1; perhaps TRBD1 as D (6 bases). Looked up from germline, CDR1 is MNHEY and CDR2 is SVGAGI. Trimming cost V 5 bases and J 2 bases, with 9 bases left between them. The CDR3 has 13 residues. The CDR3: CASSGQINTEAFF. CDR3 in DNA: TGTGCCAGCAGTGGACAGATTAACACTGAAGCTTTCTTT.

This clonotype came up many times. This chain links TRBV5-1 with TRBJ2-5, with a weak D call TRBD1 (6 bases). Trimming cost V 5 bases and J 2 bases, with 13 bases left between them. This CDR3 is 14 amino acids long. From germline, CDR1 is SGHRS and CDR2 YFSETQ. CDR3 residues: CASSSTGTQETQYF. CDR3 sequence (DNA): TGCGCCAGCAGTTCAACCGGGACACAAGAGACCCAGTACTTC.

The sample holds a few counts of this clonotype. The chain uses TRBV7-7 and TRBJ2-3, with D perhaps assigned TRBD1 or TRBD2 (5 bases each). There are 15 residues in the CDR3. CDR1 and CDR2 from the germline V gene are SSHAT and FNYEAQ (reference sequence). Trimming pared 3 bases from V and 2 bases from J, leaving 12 bases between. In DNA, the CDR3 is TGTGCCAGCAGCTTGGGGACCCTGAACACAGATACGCAGTATTTT. The encoded protein is CASSLGTLNTDTQYF.

This clonotype was found a few times. The chain is built from TRBV20-1 and TRBJ1-4; D remains ambiguous. The V end was cut by 1 base, the J end by 8 bases, with 14 bases between. Germline values: CDR1 DFQATT, CDR2 SNEGSKA (reference sequence). CDR3 size: 14 residues. Written as DNA, the CDR3 is TGCAGTGCTAGAGCTGACACGTCGGACGAAAAACTGTTTTTT. Amino acids: CSARADTSDEKLFF.

The chain uses TRBV5-1 and TRBJ1-1; TRBD1 agrees at 11 bases. Germline values: CDR1 SGHRS, CDR2 YFSETQ. With V trimmed by 4 bases and J by 3 bases, 11 bases remained unmatched. The length of the CDR3 is 17 residues. As DNA, the CDR3 is TGCGCCAGCAGCCCTCCGGACAGGGGGCATATCTACACTGAAGCTTTCTTT. Residues: CASSPPDRGHIYTEAFF. Full variable domain (outside the CDR3, taken from reference TRBV5-1 and TRBJ1-1): KAGVTQTPRYLIKTRGQQVTLSCSPISGHRSVSWYQQTPGQGLQFLFEYFSETQRNKGNFPGRFSGRQFSNSRSEMNVSTLELGDSALYLCASSPPDRGHIYTEAFFGQGTRLTVV.

This clonotype showed up just a few times. The rearrangement joins TRBV11-2 to TRBJ2-3, with D possibly matching TRBD2 (5 bases). The CDR3 is 14 amino acids. V dropped 7 bases and J dropped 4 bases, with 15 bases sitting between them. Germline assignment: CDR1 SGHAT and CDR2 FQNNGV. CDR3 amino acids: CASKSREGSDTQYF. The CDR3 region has the DNA TGTGCCAGCAAGTCACGAGAGGGATCAGATACGCAGTATTTT.